The clone carrying this TCR beta chain was seen more than once but under ten times. As yet, its antigen is unknown. These data come from a study of blood T cells in healthy people across ages. Findings of the study overall: In long-lived donors, naive CD4+ cell counts and diversity exceeded those of aged donors. Diversity estimates drawn from one million T cells were deemed underestimates.

The use of a sample-barcoded 5' primer and a J-beta primer mix characterized a second PCR of about 7 to 12 cycles. Unique molecular identifiers of 12 random nucleotides labeled each cDNA. From the 5' RACE reads, TCRdb called clonotypes with MiXCR, one entry per CDR3 protein. The profile shows about 800,000 distinct CDR3 sequences, less than 60% of them singletons. Sequencing input: blood. The receptor comes from a man at least 80 years old in good health.

The CDR3 DNA reads TGTGCCAGCAGTTATGGGGGAACCTACAATGAGCAGTTCTTC. The encoded protein is CASSYGGTYNEQFF. The chain combines TRBV6-6 with TRBJ2-1; D possibly uses TRBD1 or TRBD2 (5 bases each). Germline CDR1 reads MNHNY; CDR2 reads SVGAGI (reference sequence). The V and J ends lost 3 bases and 2 bases respectively, with 8 bases between them. This CDR3 has 14 residues.